These 16 T cell receptor beta chains came from one sample sequenced in a study of shared clonotypes between healthy human individuals. The protocol was immunoSEQ multiplex PCR, while the TCRdb copy is restricted to in-frame clones and leaves out a portion. The data hold approximately 1.5 million clones, with roughly 98.5% observed a single time. Sequences were obtained from naive CD4+ T cells sorted from blood. Documented subset: CD45RA+ positively selected. The origin of the receptors is a man aged 30 to 45 in good health.

This clone was counted once. The CDR3 DNA reads TGTGCCAGCAGCTTAGTCATTAGCGGGAGCTCCTACGAGCAGTACTTC. The encoded protein is CASSLVISGSSYEQYF. The chain combines TRBV7-9 with TRBJ2-7; TRBD2 aligns across 9 bases. Per germline, CDR1 SEHNR and CDR2 FQNEAQ (reference sequence). The CDR3 totals 16 residues. V shed 1 base and J 0 bases; nucleotides not matched to a gene: 4.

The chain employs TRBV28 and TRBJ2-5; tentatively, D is TRBD1 or TRBD2 (6 bases each). Trimming left V 1 base short and J 5 bases short, with 11 bases between. The germline V gene encodes CDR1 MDHEN and CDR2 SYDVKM. The CDR3 loop spans 14 amino acids. The CDR3 DNA follows: TGTGCCAGCAGTTTATCCGGGGGCGCGGAGACCCAGTACTTC. As protein: CASSLSGGAETQYF.

The rearrangement uses TRBV14 and TRBJ1-5, with D perhaps TRBD1 (5 bases). This CDR3 comprises 12 residues. Germline CDR1 and CDR2: SGHDN and FVKESK. V was cut by 4 bases and J by 6 bases, with 7 bases left in between. CDR3 region: CASSLGGQPQHF. As DNA, the CDR3 is TGTGCCAGCAGCCTGGGGGGTCAGCCCCAGCATTTT.

CDR3 in amino acids: CASSLGVCSYF. The CDR3, as DNA: TGTGCCAGCAGCTTGGGGGTCTGTAGCTACTTC. The chain employs TRBV5-6 and TRBJ2-4; D is unclear. V lost 0 bases to trimming and J lost 16 bases, with 11 bases between them. The CDR3 is 11 residues long. Per the germline V gene, CDR1 is SGHDT and CDR2 is YYEEEE. The full variable domain, its missing parts supplied by reference TRBV5-6 and TRBJ2-4, is DAGVTQSPTHLIKTRGQQVTLRCSPKSGHDTVSWYQQALGQGPQFIFQYYEEEERQRGNFPDRFSGHQFPNYSSELNVNALLLGDSALYLCASSLGVCSYFGAGTRLSVL.

The J gene is TRBJ2-1, the V gene TRBV2; TRBD2 matches at 10 bases. This CDR3 spans 16 amino acids. Germline V gene lookup returns CDR1 SNHLY and CDR2 FYNNEI. The V segment lost 3 bases and the J segment 9 bases; nucleotides outside the gene matches: 11. For the CDR3, the DNA is TGTGCCAGCAGTGAGGCTAGCGGGAGTTTGGCACTTGAGCAGTTCTTC. As protein: CASSEASGSLALEQFF. Complete variable domain (other parts from reference TRBV2 and TRBJ2-1): EPEVTQTPSHQVTQMGQEVILRCVPISNHLYFYWYRQILGQKVEFLVSFYNNEISEKSEIFDDQFSVERPDGSNFTLKIRSTKLEDSAMYFCASSEASGSLALEQFFGPGTRLTVL.

There are a few counts of this clone. The identical CDR3 is also encoded by other nucleotide sequences in the sample. The V gene is TRBV18, the J gene TRBJ1-1; no definite D call. V was trimmed by 3 bases and J by 4 bases, leaving 3 bases between them. The CDR3 has 11 residues. Germline V CDR1 and CDR2: KGHSH, LQKENI. The CDR3 DNA sequence: TGTGCCAGCTCACCCGTCACTGAAGCTTTCTTT. Protein: CASSPVTEAFF.

The rearrangement uses TRBV2 and TRBJ1-5, with D maybe TRBD1 (5 bases). V was clipped by 2 bases and J by 9 bases, with 17 bases between them. Germline values: CDR1 SNHLY, CDR2 FYNNEI. This CDR3 comprises 15 residues. For the CDR3, the DNA is TGTGCCAGCAGTGAACAGGGAGGGGTTTTTCCGCCCCAGCATTTT. It translates to CASSEQGGVFPPQHF.

The J gene is TRBJ2-2, the V gene TRBV19; TRBD2 agrees at 7 bases. This CDR3 has 15 residues. Germline V gene lookup returns CDR1 LNHDA and CDR2 SQIVND (reference sequence). Trimming cost V 5 bases and J 2 bases; bases outside gene matches: 5. In nucleotides, the CDR3 is TGTGCCAGTAGTGCTAGCGGCTCTAACACCGGGGAGCTGTTTTTT. It yields the protein CASSASGSNTGELFF.

This chain links TRBV7-6 with TRBJ2-3, with TRBD2 identical over 11 bases. The V segment lost 0 bases and the J segment 2 bases; nucleotides outside the gene matches: 4. This CDR3 is built from 17 residues. Germline CDR1 SGHVS, CDR2 FNYEAQ. This CDR3 reads CASSLAVAGGFTDTQYF. CDR3 bases: TGTGCCAGCAGCTTAGCCGTAGCGGGAGGGTTCACAGATACGCAGTATTTT.

The CDR3 DNA reads as TGCGCCAGCAGCCAGTTCCTAGCGGGAGGGCCCACAGATACGCAGTATTTT. This translates into CASSQFLAGGPTDTQYF. The chain uses TRBV5-1 and TRBJ2-3, with 12 bases fitting TRBD2. The CDR3 contains 17 residues. J was trimmed by 2 bases and V by 4 bases; bases with no gene match: 8. CDR1 and CDR2 from the germline V gene are SGHRS and YFSETQ. Full variable domain (rest looked up from reference TRBV5-1 and TRBJ2-3): KAGVTQTPRYLIKTRGQQVTLSCSPISGHRSVSWYQQTPGQGLQFLFEYFSETQRNKGNFPGRFSGRQFSNSRSEMNVSTLELGDSALYLCASSQFLAGGPTDTQYFGPGTRLTVL.

The genes are TRBV30 and TRBJ2-5; D possibly corresponds to TRBD2 (5 bases). Between the trimmed V and J ends, which lost 5 bases and 1 base, there was a span of 8 bases. This CDR3 has 12 residues. Germline CDR1 GTSNPN, CDR2 SVGIG (reference sequence). As DNA, the CDR3 is TGTGCCTGGGGACTGGGCCAAGAGACCCAGTACTTC. Residues: CAWGLGQETQYF.

The chain has TRBV27 and TRBJ1-1; possibly TRBD1 for D (6 bases). Germline values: CDR1 MNHEY, CDR2 SMNVEV (reference sequence). V gave up 2 bases and J gave up 0 bases, with 7 bases separating them. The CDR3 is 14 amino acids. CDR3 region: CASSLDRLNTEAFF. CDR3 in DNA: TGTGCCAGCAGTTTAGACAGGCTGAACACTGAAGCTTTCTTT.

The chain combines TRBV12-5 with TRBJ2-1; D is unresolved. Trimming stripped 6 bases from V and 7 bases from J, with 7 bases between. Germline V gene data show CDR1 as LGHNT and CDR2 as FRNRAP. CDR3 length equals 11 residues. CDR3 sequence reads: CASGPQNEQFF. The CDR3 DNA reads as TGTGCTAGTGGCCCCCAGAATGAGCAGTTCTTC.

Only one count was recorded for this clone. The chain couples TRBV18 to TRBJ2-7; D is undetermined. V was pared by 3 bases and J by 6 bases, with 9 bases between. The germline CDR1 and CDR2 sequences are KGHSH and LQKENI. The CDR3 extends over 12 amino acids. For the CDR3, the DNA is TGTGCCAGCTCACCGAAAGATCGCGAGCAGTACTTC. Protein: CASSPKDREQYF.

This chain uses TRBV7-6 with TRBJ2-7; the D gene is possibly TRBD1 (6 bases). Germline assignment: CDR1 SGHVS and CDR2 FNYEAQ. The CDR3 spans 14 residues. V lost 2 bases and J lost 6, with 14 bases in between. The DNA for the CDR3 is TGTGCCAGCAGCTTAATGTCAGGGGATCCCGAGCAGTACTTC. This codes for CASSLMSGDPEQYF.

The genes are TRBV7-2 and TRBJ1-3, with D possibly matching TRBD1 (6 bases). The V gene's germline CDR1 is SGHTA and CDR2 FQGNSA. This CDR3 spans 17 amino acids. V was pared by 0 bases and J by 4 bases, with 16 bases between. The CDR3 DNA reads TGTGCCAGCAGCTTAGCAGGGAGGGGGGCGTCAGGAAACACCATATATTTT. Translated: CASSLAGRGASGNTIYF.